Given below is one T cell receptor beta chain in context. This sample was taken from a study of blood T cell repertoires in COVID-19. Germline V gene data show CDR1 as SGHTA and CDR2 as FQGTGA. The V end lost 0 bases, the J end lost 1 base, and 8 bases lay between the germline ends. There are 15 residues in the CDR3. Original handling: It was from reference gene primer amplification that nucleated cell counts were estimated. TCRdb keeps only in-frame clones here, not all; method: immunoSEQ multiplex PCR. That table is the source of V, J and clone size, and D and trimming were worked out from the DNA. The sample lists about 310,000 clones; 90% were seen once.

This receptor was obtained from a woman aged 40-49 years with COVID-19, enrolled during active disease. The J gene is TRBJ2-3, the V gene TRBV7-3, with a possible D match to TRBD2 (6 bases). Material: peripheral blood. The CDR3 DNA sequence: TGTGCCAGCAGCTTAACCGGGGGACGCACAGATACGCAGTATTTT. Translating it yields CASSLTGGRTDTQYF.